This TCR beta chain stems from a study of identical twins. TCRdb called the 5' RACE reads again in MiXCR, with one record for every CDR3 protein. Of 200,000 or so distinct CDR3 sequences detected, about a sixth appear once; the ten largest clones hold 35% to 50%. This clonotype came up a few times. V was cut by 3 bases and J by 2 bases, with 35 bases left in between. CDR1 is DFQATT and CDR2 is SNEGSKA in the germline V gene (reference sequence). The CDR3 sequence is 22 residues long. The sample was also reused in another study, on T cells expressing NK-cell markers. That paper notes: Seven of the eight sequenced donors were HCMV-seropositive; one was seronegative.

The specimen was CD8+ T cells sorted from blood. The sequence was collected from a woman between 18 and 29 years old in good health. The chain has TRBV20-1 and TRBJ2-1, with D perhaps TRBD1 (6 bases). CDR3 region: CSARVGGWGAQTGTPTYNEQFF. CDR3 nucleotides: TGCAGTGCTAGGGTAGGTGGATGGGGCGCTCAAACCGGGACACCGACCTACAATGAGCAGTTCTTC.